These 22 T cell receptor beta chains were all obtained from the same sample, sequenced in a study of memory CD4+ T cells and cytomegalovirus serostatus. Single viable CD3+CD4+CD8-CD45RO+ cells were sorted as the memory CD4+ T cells. Data came from immunoSEQ multiplex PCR; TCRdb stores just in-frame clones and leaves some out. The table has under 40,000 clones, 79% seen once. The sample taken for sequencing was memory CD4+ T cells from blood. These TCRs come from an adult in good health and CMV-seropositive.

The chain recombines TRBV5-1 with TRBJ2-1; 14 nucleotides match TRBD2. CDR1 SGHRS and CDR2 YFSETQ come from the germline V gene. The V and J ends lost 6 bases and 3 bases, in that order; junction bases with no gene match: 8. The CDR3 covers 17 residues. This CDR3 is CASTETGLAGVYNEQFF. The CDR3 DNA is TGCGCCAGCACCGAAACGGGACTAGCGGGAGTCTACAATGAGCAGTTCTTC.

The chain uses TRBV7-2 and TRBJ1-1; D possibly corresponds to TRBD1 (6 bases). Germline V gene data show CDR1 as SGHTA and CDR2 as FQGNSA. The CDR3 loop spans 16 amino acids. V lost 6 bases and J 1 base, leaving 18 bases between the germline ends. The CDR3 region is CASRRGGGTPNTEAFF. The CDR3 bases are TGTGCCAGCAGGAGAGGGGGGGGGACGCCGAACACTGAAGCTTTCTTT.

This sequence joins TRBV7-9 and TRBJ1-4, with 7 bases identical to TRBD1. This CDR3 comprises 14 residues. Germline assignment: CDR1 SEHNR and CDR2 FQNEAQ (reference sequence). The junction had 7 bases not matched to a gene; V was cut back by 5 bases and J by 7 bases. The CDR3 is CASSQRQGGEKLFF. Here the CDR3 DNA reads TGTGCCAGCAGCCAGCGACAGGGAGGTGAAAAACTGTTTTTT.

The rearrangement joins TRBV10-2 to TRBJ2-7; D possibly uses TRBD1 or TRBD2 (6 bases each). CDR1 WSHSY and CDR2 SAAADI come from the germline V gene. CDR3 size: 15 residues. The V end was cut by 6 bases, the J end by 3 bases, with 18 bases between. The CDR3 nucleotides read TGCGCCAGCAGCACCGCTGGGGGGCTGGGCTACGAGCAGTACTTC. Its translation is CASSTAGGLGYEQYF.

Notes on this clone: This specimen includes other DNA sequences encoding the same CDR3. This chain joins TRBV9 and TRBJ2-3; D is unclear. CDR3 length: 15 residues. The ends were cut back, 0 bases at V and 2 bases at J, with 10 bases in the middle. The germline V gene has CDR1 SGDLS and CDR2 YYNGEE. In DNA, the CDR3 is TGTGCCAGCAGCGTAGTACCACAGCACACAGATACGCAGTATTTT. It yields the protein CASSVVPQHTDTQYF.

V gene TRBV28 combines with J gene TRBJ2-3, with 11 bases matching TRBD2. The CDR3 length is 16 residues. CDR1 is MDHEN, CDR2 SYDVKM, per germline. J gave up 6 bases and V 2 bases, and 7 bases lay outside the gene matches. The CDR3 sequence: CASSLATSGSIDTQYF. The DNA for the CDR3 is TGTGCCAGCAGTTTAGCCACTAGCGGGAGTATCGATACGCAGTATTTT.

The chain joins TRBV5-4 to TRBJ1-2, with a weak D call TRBD1 (5 bases). Looked up from germline, CDR1 is SGHNT and CDR2 is YYREEE (reference sequence). V lost 4 bases to trimming and J lost 0 bases, with 13 bases between them. The CDR3 sequence is 15 residues long. CDR3 loop: CASSARDGSNYGYTF. The CDR3 DNA is TGTGCCAGCAGCGCCCGGGACGGTTCTAACTATGGCTACACCTTC. The full variable domain, its missing parts supplied by reference TRBV5-4 and TRBJ1-2, is ETGVTQSPTHLIKTRGQQVTLRCSSQSGHNTVSWYQQALGQGPQFIFQYYREEENGRGNFPPRFSGLQFPNYSSELNVNALELDDSALYLCASSARDGSNYGYTFGSGTRLTVV.

In this sample, this clone turned up once. The chain uses TRBV7-2 and TRBJ2-7; 12 bases are shared with TRBD2. The CDR3 is 15 amino acids. V gave up 6 bases and J gave up 2 bases; unmatched junction bases: 5. Germline CDR1 SGHTA, CDR2 FQGNSA. The CDR3 nucleotides are TGTGCCAGCAGTTCACTAGCGGGAGGCCCCTACGAGCAGTACTTC. Translation: CASSSLAGGPYEQYF. Full variable domain (rest looked up from reference TRBV7-2 and TRBJ2-7): GAGVSQSPSNKVTEKGKDVELRCDPISGHTALYWYRQSLGQGLEFLIYFQGNSAPDKSGLPSDRFSAERTGGSVSTLTIQRTQQEDSAVYLCASSSLAGGPYEQYFGPGTRLTVT.

The chain has TRBV27 and TRBJ2-3; no firm D call. Looked up from germline, CDR1 is MNHEY and CDR2 is SMNVEV (reference sequence). This CDR3 spans 15 amino acids. V was clipped by 6 bases and J by 2 bases, with 15 bases between them. CDR3 nucleotides: TGTGCCAGCAGCCCAACGGTAGTCAACACAGATACGCAGTATTTT. It yields the protein CASSPTVVNTDTQYF.

The genes are TRBV6-5 and TRBJ1-3; 8 bases align to TRBD1. This CDR3 has 16 amino acids. Looked up from germline, CDR1 is MNHEY and CDR2 is SVGAGI. V shed 2 bases, J shed 0 bases, and the junction held 3 bases outside the gene matches. The CDR3 spells CASSYGTGNSGNTIYF. CDR3 in DNA: TGTGCCAGCAGTTACGGGACAGGCAACTCTGGAAACACCATATATTTT.

The chain has TRBV11-2 and TRBJ2-2; D gene uncertain. The CDR3 has 14 residues. V was pared by 1 base and J by 6 bases, with 9 bases between. Germline loops: CDR1 SGHAT, CDR2 FQNNGV. Here the CDR3 reads CASSLVVGSGELFF. CDR3 DNA sequence: TGTGCCAGCAGCTTAGTAGTAGGGTCCGGGGAGCTGTTTTTT.

The V gene is TRBV6-6, the J gene TRBJ1-2; maybe TRBD1 (6 bases). In germline, CDR1 is MNHNY, CDR2 SVGAGI (reference sequence). The CDR3 runs 15 residues. V was clipped by 0 bases and J by 7 bases, with 15 bases between them. This CDR3 is CASSYSGQLAGGYTF. As DNA, the CDR3 is TGTGCCAGCAGTTACTCGGGACAATTAGCGGGTGGCTACACCTTC.

The rearrangement uses TRBV11-2 and TRBJ2-2, with 9 positions matching TRBD2. There are 15 residues in the CDR3. Germline V gene sequence: CDR1 SGHAT, CDR2 FQNNGV. With V trimmed by 4 bases and J by 6 bases, 6 bases remained unmatched. The CDR3 nucleotides are TGTGCCAGCAGCTCTAGGACTAGCGCGGCCGGGGAGCTGTTTTTT. Its translation: CASSSRTSAAGELFF.

The table lists this clone with a few counts. The J gene is TRBJ1-1, the V gene TRBV4-2; D unresolved. The V and J ends lost 3 bases and 3 bases respectively, with 8 bases between them. From germline, CDR1 is LGHNA and CDR2 YNFKEQ. The CDR3 spans 13 residues. The chain's CDR3 is CASSHQEDTEAFF. Here the CDR3 DNA reads TGTGCCAGCAGCCATCAGGAGGACACTGAAGCTTTCTTT.

This chain connects TRBV5-1 to TRBJ2-5; 11 bases are a match to TRBD2. The CDR3 spans 15 residues. Per germline, CDR1 SGHRS and CDR2 YFSETQ. The ends lost 5 bases at V and 2 bases at J; junction bases unmatched: 5. The CDR3 reads CASSRTSGPQETQYF. The CDR3 nucleotides read TGCGCCAGCAGTAGGACTAGCGGGCCGCAAGAGACCCAGTACTTC.

This chain joins TRBV15 and TRBJ1-6; 8 nucleotides align to TRBD1. The germline gives CDR1 LNHNV, CDR2 YYDKDF (reference sequence). The V gene end was trimmed by 2 bases and the J gene end by 7 bases; junction bases not matched to a gene: 10. This CDR3 has 17 amino acids. The CDR3 spells CATSRSRGRGGNSPLHF. In DNA form, the CDR3 reads TGTGCCACCAGCAGATCCAGGGGGCGCGGTGGGAATTCACCCCTCCACTTT.

The rearrangement uses TRBV5-1 and TRBJ2-3, with 7 bases aligning to TRBD1. Unmatched junction bases numbered 4, after V lost 4 bases and J lost 2 bases. Germline lookup yields CDR1 SGHRS and CDR2 YFSETQ. The CDR3 loop spans 14 amino acids. Here the CDR3 reads CASSPGQSTDTQYF. CDR3 in DNA: TGCGCCAGCAGCCCGGGACAGTCCACAGATACGCAGTATTTT.

This clone was recorded once. V usage is TRBV5-1 and J usage is TRBJ2-7; no definite D call. The V gene's germline CDR1 is SGHRS and CDR2 YFSETQ. The CDR3 sequence is 14 residues long. V lost 0 bases to trimming and J lost 3 bases, with 10 bases between them. The CDR3 DNA reads TGCGCCAGCAGCTTGGAGGCGGCCCGCTACGAGCAGTACTTC. This sequence encodes CASSLEAARYEQYF. The whole variable domain, filled in from reference TRBV5-1 and TRBJ2-7, reads KAGVTQTPRYLIKTRGQQVTLSCSPISGHRSVSWYQQTPGQGLQFLFEYFSETQRNKGNFPGRFSGRQFSNSRSEMNVSTLELGDSALYLCASSLEAARYEQYFGPGTRLTVT.

The V call is TRBV14, the J call TRBJ1-5, with a tentative D call TRBD1 (5 bases). V was pared by 0 bases and J by 5 bases, with 14 bases between. CDR1 is SGHDN and CDR2 is FVKESK in the germline V gene. This CDR3 is 16 amino acids long. CDR3 sequence: CASSQDPKRGDQPQHF. The CDR3 coding sequence is TGTGCCAGCAGCCAAGATCCGAAAAGGGGCGATCAGCCCCAGCATTTT.

This sequence joins TRBV16 and TRBJ1-2, with D hard to call. V lost 5 bases to trimming and J lost 6 bases, with 10 bases between them. The CDR3 has 12 residues. In germline, CDR1 is KGHSY, CDR2 FQNENV. The CDR3 loop reads CASSKGRDGYTF. The CDR3 DNA sequence: TGTGCCAGCAGCAAGGGCAGAGATGGCTACACCTTC.

This chain links TRBV5-1 with TRBJ2-1; perhaps TRBD2 as D (6 bases). The V end lost 2 bases, the J end lost 3 bases, and 12 bases lay between the germline ends. The germline V gene encodes CDR1 SGHRS and CDR2 YFSETQ. The CDR3 sequence is 15 residues long. The CDR3: CASSFGGGSYNEQFF. DNA for the CDR3: TGCGCCAGCAGCTTCGGGGGAGGCAGCTACAATGAGCAGTTCTTC. Variable domain in full (rest from reference TRBV5-1 and TRBJ2-1): KAGVTQTPRYLIKTRGQQVTLSCSPISGHRSVSWYQQTPGQGLQFLFEYFSETQRNKGNFPGRFSGRQFSNSRSEMNVSTLELGDSALYLCASSFGGGSYNEQFFGPGTRLTVL.

This chain links TRBV18 with TRBJ2-7; 7 bases are a match to TRBD2. CDR1 and CDR2 (germline): KGHSH, LQKENI. The V and J ends lost 3 bases and 5 bases, in that order; junction bases with no gene match: 10. CDR3 length equals 15 residues. The CDR3 region is CASSPDAGVPNEQYF. The CDR3 coding sequence is TGTGCCAGCTCACCCGACGCGGGAGTTCCTAACGAGCAGTACTTC.